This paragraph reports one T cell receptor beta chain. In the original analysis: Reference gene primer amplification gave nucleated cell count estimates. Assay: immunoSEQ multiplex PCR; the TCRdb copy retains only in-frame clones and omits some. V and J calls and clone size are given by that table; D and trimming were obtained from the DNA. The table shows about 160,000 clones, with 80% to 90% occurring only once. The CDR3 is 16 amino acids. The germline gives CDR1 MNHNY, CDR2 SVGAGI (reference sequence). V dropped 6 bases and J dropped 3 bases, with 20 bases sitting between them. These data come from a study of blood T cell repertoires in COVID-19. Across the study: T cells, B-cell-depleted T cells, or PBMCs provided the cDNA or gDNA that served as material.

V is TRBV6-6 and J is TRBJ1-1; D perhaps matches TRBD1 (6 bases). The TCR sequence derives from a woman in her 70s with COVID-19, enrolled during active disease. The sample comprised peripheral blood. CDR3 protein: CASRAPQGRSDTEAFF. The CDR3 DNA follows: TGTGCCAGCAGGGCGCCCCAGGGGCGCTCGGACACTGAAGCTTTCTTT.